Given below is one T cell receptor (beta chain) in context. The sample belongs to a study of blood T cell repertoires in COVID-19. Germline V CDR1 and CDR2: SQVTM, ANQGSEA. The CDR3 contains 13 residues. J was trimmed by 4 bases and V by 3 bases; bases with no gene match: 4. Repertoires were generated with immunoSEQ multiplex PCR, while TCRdb's copy carries only in-frame clones and drops some. The table records roughly 150,000 clones, about four fifths of them present only once. The chain recombines TRBV29-1 with TRBJ2-7; TRBD1 matches at 9 bases. The TCR originated in a woman older than 75 with acute or convalescent COVID-19. The source material was peripheral blood. The CDR3 loop is CSVETGGLYEQYF. The CDR3 bases are TGCAGCGTTGAGACAGGGGGATTGTACGAGCAGTACTTC.